This T cell receptor beta chain was identified during a study of blood T cell repertoires in COVID-19. All enrollees were roughly 18 to 100 years old and from 24 US areas. Recovery among Cohort 3 donors was established by two negative PCRs, clearance, or symptom resolution. The repertoire was sequenced with immunoSEQ multiplex PCR; TCRdb's copy has only in-frame clones and lacks some. The repertoire consists of 130,000 to 150,000 clones, with around four fifths occurring once and the leading ten covering roughly 6.4%. CDR1 and CDR2 from the germline V gene are MNHEY and SMNVEV (reference sequence). The CDR3 consists of 13 residues. V dropped 4 bases and J dropped 2 bases, with 8 bases sitting between them.

The TCR comes from a woman aged 40 to 50 who had recovered from COVID-19. The sequenced sample was PBMCs or T cells enriched from blood (not recorded which). The chain employs TRBV27 and TRBJ1-2; no reliable D call. The CDR3 coding sequence is TGTGCCAGCAGTTCATTCGGGAACTATGGCTACACCTTC. This gives the protein CASSSFGNYGYTF.